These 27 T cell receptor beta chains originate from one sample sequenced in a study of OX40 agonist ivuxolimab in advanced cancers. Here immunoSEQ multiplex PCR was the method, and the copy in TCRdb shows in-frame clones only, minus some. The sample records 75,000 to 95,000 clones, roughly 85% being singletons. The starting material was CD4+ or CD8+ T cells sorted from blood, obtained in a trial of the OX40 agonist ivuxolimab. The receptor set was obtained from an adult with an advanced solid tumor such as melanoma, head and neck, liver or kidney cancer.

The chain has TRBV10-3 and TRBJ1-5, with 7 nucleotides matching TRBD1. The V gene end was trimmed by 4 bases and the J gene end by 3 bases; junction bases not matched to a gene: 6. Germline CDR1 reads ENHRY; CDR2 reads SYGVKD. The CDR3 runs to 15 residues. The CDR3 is CAISGSDRANQPQHF. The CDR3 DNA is TGTGCCATCAGTGGATCTGACAGGGCCAATCAGCCCCAGCATTTT.

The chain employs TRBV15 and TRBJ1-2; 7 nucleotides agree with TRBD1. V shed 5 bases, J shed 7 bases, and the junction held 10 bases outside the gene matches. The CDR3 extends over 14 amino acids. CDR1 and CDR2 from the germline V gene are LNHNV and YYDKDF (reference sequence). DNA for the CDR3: TGTGCCACCAGCTGGAGGAGGGGGCATGGTGGCTACACCTTC. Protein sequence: CATSWRRGHGGYTF.

The CDR3 reads CAWSMDSKNIQYF. CDR3 bases: TGTGCCTGGTCAATGGACAGTAAAAACATTCAGTACTTC. The chain has TRBV30 and TRBJ2-4; the D gene is possibly TRBD1 (6 bases). Per the germline V gene, CDR1 is GTSNPN and CDR2 is SVGIG (reference sequence). The CDR3 totals 13 residues. The germline V and J ends were trimmed by 5 bases and 4 bases, with 12 bases remaining between them.

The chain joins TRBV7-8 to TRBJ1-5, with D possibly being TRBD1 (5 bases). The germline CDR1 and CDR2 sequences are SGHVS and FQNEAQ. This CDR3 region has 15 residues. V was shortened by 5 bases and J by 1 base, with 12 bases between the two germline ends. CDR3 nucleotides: TGTGCCAGCAGCCGAGGACAAGCGAGCAATCAGCCCCAGCATTTT. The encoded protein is CASSRGQASNQPQHF.

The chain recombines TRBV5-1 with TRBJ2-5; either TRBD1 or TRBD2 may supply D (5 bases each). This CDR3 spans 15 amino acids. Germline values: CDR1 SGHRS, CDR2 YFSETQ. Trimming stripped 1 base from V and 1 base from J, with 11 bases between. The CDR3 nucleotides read TGCGCCAGCAGCTTGATACCCGGGGCCCAAGAGACCCAGTACTTC. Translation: CASSLIPGAQETQYF.

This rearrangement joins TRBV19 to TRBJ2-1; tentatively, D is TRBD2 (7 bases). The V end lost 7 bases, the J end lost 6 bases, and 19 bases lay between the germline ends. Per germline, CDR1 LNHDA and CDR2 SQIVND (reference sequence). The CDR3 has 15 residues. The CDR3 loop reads CASTSGGGAFNEQFF. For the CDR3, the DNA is TGTGCCAGTACTTCCGGTGGGGGGGCTTTCAATGAGCAGTTCTTC.

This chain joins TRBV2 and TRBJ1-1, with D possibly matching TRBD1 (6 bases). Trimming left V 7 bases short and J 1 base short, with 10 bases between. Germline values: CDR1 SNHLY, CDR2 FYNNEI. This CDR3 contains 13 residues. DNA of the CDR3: TGTGCCAGCAATAGGGACAAGAACACTGAAGCTTTCTTT. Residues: CASNRDKNTEAFF.

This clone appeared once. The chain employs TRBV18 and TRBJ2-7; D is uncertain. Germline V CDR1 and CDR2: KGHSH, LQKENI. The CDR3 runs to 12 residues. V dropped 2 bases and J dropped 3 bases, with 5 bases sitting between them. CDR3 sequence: CASSPTGYEQYF. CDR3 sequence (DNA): TGTGCCAGCTCACCAACGGGCTACGAGCAGTACTTC.

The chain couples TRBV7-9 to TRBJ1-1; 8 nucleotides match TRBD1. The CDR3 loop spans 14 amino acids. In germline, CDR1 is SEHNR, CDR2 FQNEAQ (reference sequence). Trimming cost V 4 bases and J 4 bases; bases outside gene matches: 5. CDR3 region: CASSSIDRGTEAFF. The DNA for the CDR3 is TGTGCCAGCAGCTCGATAGACAGGGGCACTGAAGCTTTCTTT. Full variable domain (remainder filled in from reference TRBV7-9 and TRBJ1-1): DTGVSQNPRHKITKRGQNVTFRCDPISEHNRLYWYRQTLGQGPEFLTYFQNEAQLEKSRLLSDRFSAERPKGSFSTLEIQRTEQGDSAMYLCASSSIDRGTEAFFGQGTRLTVV.

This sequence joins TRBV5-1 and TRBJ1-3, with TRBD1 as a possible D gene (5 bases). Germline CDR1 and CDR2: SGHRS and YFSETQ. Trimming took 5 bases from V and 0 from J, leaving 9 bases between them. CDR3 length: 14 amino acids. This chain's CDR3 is CASRGTGSGNTIYF. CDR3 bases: TGCGCCAGCAGGGGCACAGGCTCTGGAAACACCATATATTTT.

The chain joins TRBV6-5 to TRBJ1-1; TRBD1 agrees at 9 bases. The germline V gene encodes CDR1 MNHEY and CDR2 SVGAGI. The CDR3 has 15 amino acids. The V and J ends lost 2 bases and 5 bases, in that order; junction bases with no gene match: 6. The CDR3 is CASSYMWTGETEAFF. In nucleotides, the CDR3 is TGTGCCAGCAGTTACATGTGGACAGGGGAAACTGAAGCTTTCTTT.

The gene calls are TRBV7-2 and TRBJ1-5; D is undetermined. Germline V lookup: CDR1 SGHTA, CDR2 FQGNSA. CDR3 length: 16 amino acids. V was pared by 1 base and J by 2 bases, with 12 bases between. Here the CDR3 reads CASSLVVGRGNQPQHF. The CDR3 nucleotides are TGTGCCAGCAGCTTAGTGGTAGGGCGAGGCAATCAGCCCCAGCATTTT.

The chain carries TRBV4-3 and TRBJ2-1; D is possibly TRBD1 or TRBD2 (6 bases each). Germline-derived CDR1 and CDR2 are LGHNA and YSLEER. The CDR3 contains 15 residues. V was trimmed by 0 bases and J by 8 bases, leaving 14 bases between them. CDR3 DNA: TGCGCCAGCAGCCAAGAAGGAGCAAGGGGGGATGAGCAGTTCTTC. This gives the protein CASSQEGARGDEQFF.

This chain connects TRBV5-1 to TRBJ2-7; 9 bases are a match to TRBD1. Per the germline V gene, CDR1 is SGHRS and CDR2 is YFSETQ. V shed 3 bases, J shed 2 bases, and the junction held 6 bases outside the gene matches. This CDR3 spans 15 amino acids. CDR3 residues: CASSYRGQGAYEQYF. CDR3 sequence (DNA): TGCGCCAGCAGCTATAGGGGACAGGGAGCCTACGAGCAGTACTTC.

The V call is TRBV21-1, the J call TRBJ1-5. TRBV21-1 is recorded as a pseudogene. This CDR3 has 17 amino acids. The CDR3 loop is CASSKGDGGRANQPQHF. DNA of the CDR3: TGTGCCAGCAGCAAAGGGGATGGGGGTAGGGCCAATCAGCCCCAGCATTTT.

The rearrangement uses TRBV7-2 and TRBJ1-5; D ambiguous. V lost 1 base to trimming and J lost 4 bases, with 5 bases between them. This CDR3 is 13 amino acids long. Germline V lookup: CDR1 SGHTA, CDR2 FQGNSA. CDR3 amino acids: CASSLDGNQPQHF. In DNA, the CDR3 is TGTGCCAGCAGCTTAGACGGGAATCAGCCCCAGCATTTT.

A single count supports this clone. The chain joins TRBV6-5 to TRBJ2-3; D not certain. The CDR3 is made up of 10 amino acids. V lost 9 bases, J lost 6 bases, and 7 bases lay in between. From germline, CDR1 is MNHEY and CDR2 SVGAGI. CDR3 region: CASYLDTQYF. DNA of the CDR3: TGTGCCAGTTATTTGGATACGCAGTATTTT.

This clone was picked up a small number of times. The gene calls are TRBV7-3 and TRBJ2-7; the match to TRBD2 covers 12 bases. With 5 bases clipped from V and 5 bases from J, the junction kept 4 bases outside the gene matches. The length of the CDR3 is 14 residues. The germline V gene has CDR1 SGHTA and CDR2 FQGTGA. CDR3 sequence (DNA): TGTGCCAGCAGCCCCACTAGCGGGAGGAACGAGCAGTACTTC. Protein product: CASSPTSGRNEQYF.

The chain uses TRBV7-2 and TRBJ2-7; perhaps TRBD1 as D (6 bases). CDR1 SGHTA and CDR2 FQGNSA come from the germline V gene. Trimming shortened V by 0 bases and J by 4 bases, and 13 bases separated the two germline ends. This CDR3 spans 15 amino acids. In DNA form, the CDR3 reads TGTGCCAGCAGCTTAGCCGCAACAGGGCAGTACGAGCAGTACTTC. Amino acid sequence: CASSLAATGQYEQYF.

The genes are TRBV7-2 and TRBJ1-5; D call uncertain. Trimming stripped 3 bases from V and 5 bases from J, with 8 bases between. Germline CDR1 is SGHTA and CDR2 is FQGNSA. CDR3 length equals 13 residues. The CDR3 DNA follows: TGTGCCAGCAGCTTTTCCCTGGATCAGCCCCAGCATTTT. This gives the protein CASSFSLDQPQHF.

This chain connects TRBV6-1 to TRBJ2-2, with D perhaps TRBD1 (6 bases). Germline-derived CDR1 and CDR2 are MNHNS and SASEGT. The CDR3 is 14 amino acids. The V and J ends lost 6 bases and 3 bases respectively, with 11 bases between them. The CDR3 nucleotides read TGTGCCAGCAGCATCGGACAGTACACCGGGGAGCTGTTTTTT. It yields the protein CASSIGQYTGELFF.

CDR3 protein: CASSPWNEQFF. DNA for the CDR3: TGTGCCAGCAGTCCATGGAATGAGCAGTTCTTC. The chain joins TRBV28 to TRBJ2-1, with D unclear. The germline V gene has CDR1 MDHEN and CDR2 SYDVKM. The V gene lost 5 bases and the J gene lost 7 bases, with 6 bases spanning the gap. The CDR3 is 11 amino acids.

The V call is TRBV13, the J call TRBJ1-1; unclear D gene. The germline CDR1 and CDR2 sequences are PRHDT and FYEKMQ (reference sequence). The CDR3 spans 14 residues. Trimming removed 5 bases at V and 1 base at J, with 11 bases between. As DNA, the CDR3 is TGTGCCAGCAGCCCAGAGACCCAGAACACTGAAGCTTTCTTT. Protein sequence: CASSPETQNTEAFF. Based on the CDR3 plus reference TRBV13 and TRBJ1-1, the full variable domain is AAGVIQSPRHLIKEKRETATLKCYPIPRHDTVYWYQQGPGQDPQFLISFYEKMQSDKGSIPDRFSAQQFSDYHSELNMSSLELGDSALYFCASSPETQNTEAFFGQGTRLTVV.

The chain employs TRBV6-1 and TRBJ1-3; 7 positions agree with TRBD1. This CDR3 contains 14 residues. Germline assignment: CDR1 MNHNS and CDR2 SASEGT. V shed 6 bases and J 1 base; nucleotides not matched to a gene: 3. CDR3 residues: CASRGTASGNTIYF. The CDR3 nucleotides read TGTGCCAGCAGGGGGACAGCGTCTGGAAACACCATATATTTT.

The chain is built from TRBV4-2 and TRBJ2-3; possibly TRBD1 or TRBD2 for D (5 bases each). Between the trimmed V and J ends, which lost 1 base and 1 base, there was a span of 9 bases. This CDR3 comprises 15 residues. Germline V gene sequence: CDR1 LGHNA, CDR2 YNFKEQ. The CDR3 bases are TGTGCCAGCAGCCAAGGGGTGGGGGGCACAGATACGCAGTATTTT. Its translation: CASSQGVGGTDTQYF.

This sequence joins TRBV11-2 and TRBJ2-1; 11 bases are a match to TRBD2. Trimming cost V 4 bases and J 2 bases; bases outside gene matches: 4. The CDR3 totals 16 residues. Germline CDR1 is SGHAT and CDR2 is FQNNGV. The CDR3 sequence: CASSYLAGGPYNEQFF. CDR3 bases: TGTGCCAGCAGCTACTTAGCGGGGGGGCCCTACAATGAGCAGTTCTTC. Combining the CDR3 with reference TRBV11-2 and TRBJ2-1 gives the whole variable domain EAGVAQSPRYKIIEKRQSVAFWCNPISGHATLYWYQQILGQGPKLLIQFQNNGVVDDSQLPKDRFSAERLKGVDSTLKIQPAKLEDSAVYLCASSYLAGGPYNEQFFGPGTRLTVL.

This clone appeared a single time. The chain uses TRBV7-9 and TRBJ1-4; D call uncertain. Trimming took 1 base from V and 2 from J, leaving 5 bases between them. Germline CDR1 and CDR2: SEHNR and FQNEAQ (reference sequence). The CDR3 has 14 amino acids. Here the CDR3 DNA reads TGTGCCAGCAGCTTAGGGGTTACTAATGAAAAACTGTTTTTT. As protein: CASSLGVTNEKLFF.